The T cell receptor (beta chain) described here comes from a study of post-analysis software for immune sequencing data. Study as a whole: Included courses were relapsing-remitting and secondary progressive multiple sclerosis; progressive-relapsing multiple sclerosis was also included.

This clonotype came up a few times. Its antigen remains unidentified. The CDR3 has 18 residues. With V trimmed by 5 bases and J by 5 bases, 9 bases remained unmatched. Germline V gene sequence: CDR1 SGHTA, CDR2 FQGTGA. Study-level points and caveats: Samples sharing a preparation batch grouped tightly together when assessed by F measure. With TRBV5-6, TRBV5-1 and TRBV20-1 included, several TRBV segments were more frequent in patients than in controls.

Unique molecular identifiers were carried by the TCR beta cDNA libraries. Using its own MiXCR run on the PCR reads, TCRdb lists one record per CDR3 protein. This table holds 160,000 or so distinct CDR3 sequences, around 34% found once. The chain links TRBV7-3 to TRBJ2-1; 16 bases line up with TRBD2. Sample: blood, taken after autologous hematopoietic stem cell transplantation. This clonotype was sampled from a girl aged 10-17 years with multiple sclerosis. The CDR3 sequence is CASSPGTSGRANHNEQFF. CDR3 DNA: TGTGCCAGCAGCCCGGGGACTAGCGGGAGGGCCAACCACAATGAGCAGTTCTTC.